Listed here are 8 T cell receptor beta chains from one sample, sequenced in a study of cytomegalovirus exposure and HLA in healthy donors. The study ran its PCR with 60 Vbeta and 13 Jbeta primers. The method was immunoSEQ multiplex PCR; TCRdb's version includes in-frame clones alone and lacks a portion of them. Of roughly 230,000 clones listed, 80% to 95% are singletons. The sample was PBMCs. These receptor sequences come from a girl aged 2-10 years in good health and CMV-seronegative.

CDR3 sequence reads: CASSLEQGEVDGYTF. The CDR3 region has the DNA TGCGCCAGCAGCTTGGAGCAGGGGGAAGTCGATGGCTACACCTTC. J is TRBJ1-2 and V is TRBV5-1, with 7 bases fitting TRBD1. This CDR3 has 15 residues. V shed 0 bases, J shed 6 bases, and the junction held 8 bases outside the gene matches. Germline CDR1 and CDR2: SGHRS and YFSETQ.

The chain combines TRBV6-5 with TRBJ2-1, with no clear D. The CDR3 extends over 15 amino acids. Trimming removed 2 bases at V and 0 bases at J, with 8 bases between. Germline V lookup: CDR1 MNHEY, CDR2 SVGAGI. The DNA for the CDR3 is TGTGCCAGCAGTTACGCCCCGAGCTCCTACAATGAGCAGTTCTTC. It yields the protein CASSYAPSSYNEQFF.

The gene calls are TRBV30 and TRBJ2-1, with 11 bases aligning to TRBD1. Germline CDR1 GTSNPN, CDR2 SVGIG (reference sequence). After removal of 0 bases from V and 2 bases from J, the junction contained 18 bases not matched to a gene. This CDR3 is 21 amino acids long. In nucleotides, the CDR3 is TGTGCCTGGAGTGTACGGTGGGAAAGGGACAGGGGGATTACCCCCTACAATGAGCAGTTCTTC. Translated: CAWSVRWERDRGITPYNEQFF.

The CDR3 loop reads CASSRDTGFNTEAFF. The CDR3 region has the DNA TGTGCCAGTAGTAGGGACACAGGATTTAACACTGAAGCTTTCTTT. This chain joins TRBV19 and TRBJ1-1; tentative D call: TRBD1 (6 bases). CDR1 is LNHDA and CDR2 is SQIVND in the germline V gene (reference sequence). The CDR3 is made up of 15 amino acids. V shed 4 bases and J shed 2 bases, with 14 bases lying between them.

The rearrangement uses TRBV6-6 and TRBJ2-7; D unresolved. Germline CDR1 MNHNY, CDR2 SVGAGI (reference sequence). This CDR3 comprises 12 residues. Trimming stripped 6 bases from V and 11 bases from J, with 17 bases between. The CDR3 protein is CASSPDILKKYF. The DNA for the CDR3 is TGTGCCAGCAGCCCCGATATCCTAAAAAAGTACTTC.

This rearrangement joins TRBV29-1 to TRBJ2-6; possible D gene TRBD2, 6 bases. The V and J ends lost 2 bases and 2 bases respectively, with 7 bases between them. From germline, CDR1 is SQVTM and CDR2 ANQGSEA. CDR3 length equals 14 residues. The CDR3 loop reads CSVERGAGANVLTF. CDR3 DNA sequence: TGCAGCGTTGAACGCGGGGCTGGGGCCAACGTCCTGACTTTC.

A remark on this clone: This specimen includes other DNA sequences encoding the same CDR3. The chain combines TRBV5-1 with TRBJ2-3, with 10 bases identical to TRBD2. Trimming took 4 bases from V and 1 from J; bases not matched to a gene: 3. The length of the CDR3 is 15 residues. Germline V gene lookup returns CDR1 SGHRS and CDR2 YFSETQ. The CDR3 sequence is CASSPGTSGTDTQYF. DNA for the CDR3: TGCGCCAGCAGCCCCGGGACTAGCGGCACAGATACGCAGTATTTT.

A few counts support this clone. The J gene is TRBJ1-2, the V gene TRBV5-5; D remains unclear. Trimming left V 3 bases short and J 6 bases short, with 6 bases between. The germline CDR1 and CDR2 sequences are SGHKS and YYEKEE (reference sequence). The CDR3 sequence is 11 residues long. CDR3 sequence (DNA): TGTGCCAGCAGCTACTCTCATGGCTACACCTTC. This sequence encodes CASSYSHGYTF.